A selection of T cell receptor beta chains follows, all from one sample in a study of CXCR3-negative and CXCR3-positive naive CD8 T cells. With the 5' RACE reads reprocessed, TCRdb shows one record per CDR3 protein and no DNA. The table lists fewer than 80,000 distinct CDR3 sequences. Source material: naive CXCR3- CD8+ T cells from blood. The source of these receptors is a human donor in good health. Some clones in this sample may be carry-over from other donors' samples. CDR3s include the opening cysteine and the closing phenylalanine or tryptophan.

j_gene,v_gene,CDR3aa
TRBJ1-1,TRBV29-1,CSVPPVSMNTEAFF
TRBJ2-5,TRBV5-1,CASSLGQGGETQYF
TRBJ2-1,TRBV4-2,CASSQERESYNEQFF
TRBJ1-1,TRBV7-9,CASSPSELGAFF
TRBJ1-1,TRBV7-9,CASSSNDPVIGGTEAFF
TRBJ2-3,TRBV12-3/TRBV12-4,CASSLALAGTDTQYF
TRBJ2-1,TRBV7-9,CASSLVAGNEQFF
TRBJ2-3,TRBV29-1,CSLEGTGLRADTQYF
TRBJ2-1,TRBV20-1,CSAGLADYNEQFF
TRBJ2-2,TRBV29-1,CSVAPRGVAGELFF
TRBJ2-3,TRBV12-3/TRBV12-4,CASSSRTLSTDTQYF
TRBJ2-1,TRBV6-2/TRBV6-3,CASRETSGEVNEQFF
TRBJ2-7,TRBV4-1,CASSQAPVRSYEQYF
TRBJ2-7,TRBV20-1,CSARETSSYEQYF
TRBJ2-7,TRBV29-1,CSVSTGYGQYF
TRBJ2-3,TRBV7-6,CASSLAPGLDGTDTQYF
TRBJ1-2,TRBV20-1,CSARDIGQGAYGYTF
TRBJ1-2,TRBV2,CASSESTRGANYGYTF
TRBJ2-2,TRBV29-1,CSVSDRGGYTGELFF
TRBJ2-5,TRBV15,CATSERFQDRGETQYF
TRBJ1-2,TRBV4-3,CASSHDRRYGYTF
TRBJ1-1,TRBV2,CASRWGPSNTEAFF
TRBJ1-1,TRBV7-9,CASSPPTGGNTEAFF
TRBJ1-1,TRBV4-3,CASSQDFGLGSTEAFF
TRBJ2-4,TRBV7-3,CASSSRLANKNIQYF
TRBJ2-7,TRBV10-3,CAIRQGYEQYF
TRBJ1-2,TRBV29-1,CSVVRPGHERGHYGYTF
TRBJ2-1,TRBV14,CASSPLRGSGAGNEQFF
TRBJ2-5,TRBV29-1,CSVVVGRPDGESIETQYF
TRBJ2-7,TRBV6-2/TRBV6-3,CASSYPLGEVLRDRAYEQYF